The 3 T cell receptor beta chains below all came from one sample that was sequenced in a study of T-cell reconstitution after alpha-beta-depleted transplantation in children (dated by TCRdb to 2016 to 2018). The treatment or condition label for this specimen denotes: allogeneic hematopoietic cell transplantation with graft depleted of TCRalphabeta T cells and CD19 B cells. The library was obtained by PCR. TCRdb lists the instrument as Illumina HiSeq 2500. To normalize quantification of the TCRbeta repertoire, the TCR libraries were built with molecular barcoding that relied on unique molecular identifiers. TCRdb took the public reads, trimmed them with fastp at Q25, ran MiXCR for clone calling and kept in-frame beta chains. Under each unique CDR3 protein, matching rows form one entry showing the most common genes and DNA. This sample lists roughly 240,000 distinct CDR3 sequences; less than 9% were detected once. The ten largest clonotypes hold less than 8% of the sample.

The sequencing here drew on PBMCs, mostly from graft donor cells, taken 180 days after TCRalphabeta/CD19-depleted stem cell transplant. Receptor source: a male patient younger than 18 who had a stem cell transplant for acute lymphoblastic leukemia, so the T cells may come from the graft donor.

At least ten counts were recorded for this clonotype. The DNA of the CDR3 is TGCAGTGCTCTTCGACAGGGAGGAGAGACCCAGTACTTC. Its translation is CSALRQGGETQYF. The chain joins TRBV20-1 to TRBJ2-5, with D tentatively TRBD1 (7 bases). CDR3 size: 13 residues. Trimming shortened V by 5 bases and J by 4 bases, and 14 bases separated the two germline ends. CDR1 DFQATT and CDR2 SNEGSKA come from the germline V gene (reference sequence).

This clonotype has ten or more counts. The chain links TRBV12-3 or TRBV12-4 to TRBJ2-2; D not resolved. This CDR3 is 15 amino acids long. V shed 5 bases and J shed 1 base, with 11 bases lying between them. The CDR3 sequence: CASSALGQNTGELFF. The CDR3 bases are TGTGCCAGCAGTGCCCTCGGCCAGAACACCGGGGAGCTGTTTTTT.

The sample holds many counts of this clonotype. This chain connects TRBV11-3 to TRBJ2-1; no reliable D call. Germline lookup yields CDR1 SGHNT and CDR2 YENEEA. The CDR3 sequence is 13 residues long. Trimming stripped 5 bases from V and 5 bases from J, with 10 bases between. The CDR3 region has the DNA TGTGCCAGCAGCCACGGGCCTGACAATGAGCAGTTCTTC. As protein: CASSHGPDNEQFF.